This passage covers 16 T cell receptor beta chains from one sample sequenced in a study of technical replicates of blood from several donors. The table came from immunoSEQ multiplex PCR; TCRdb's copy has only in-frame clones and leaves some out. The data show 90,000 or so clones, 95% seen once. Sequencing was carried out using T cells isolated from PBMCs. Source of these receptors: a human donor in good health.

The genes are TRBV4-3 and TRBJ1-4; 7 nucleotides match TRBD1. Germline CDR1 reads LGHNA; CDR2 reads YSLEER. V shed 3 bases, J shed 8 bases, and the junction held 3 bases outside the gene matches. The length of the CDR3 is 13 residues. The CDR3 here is CASSHMTGEKLFF. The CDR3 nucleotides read TGCGCCAGCAGCCACATGACAGGGGAAAAACTGTTTTTT.

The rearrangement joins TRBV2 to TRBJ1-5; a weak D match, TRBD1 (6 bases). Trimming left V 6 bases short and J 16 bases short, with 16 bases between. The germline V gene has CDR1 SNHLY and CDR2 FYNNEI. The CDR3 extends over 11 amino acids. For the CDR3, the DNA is TGTGCCAGCAGCCTCGACAGGCCTCAACATTTT. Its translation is CASSLDRPQHF.

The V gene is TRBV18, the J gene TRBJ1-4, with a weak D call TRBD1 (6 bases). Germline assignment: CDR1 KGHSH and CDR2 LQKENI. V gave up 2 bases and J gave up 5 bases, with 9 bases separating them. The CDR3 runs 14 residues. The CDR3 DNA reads TGTGCCAGCTCACCAGACAGGACGAATGAAAAACTGTTTTTT. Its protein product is CASSPDRTNEKLFF.

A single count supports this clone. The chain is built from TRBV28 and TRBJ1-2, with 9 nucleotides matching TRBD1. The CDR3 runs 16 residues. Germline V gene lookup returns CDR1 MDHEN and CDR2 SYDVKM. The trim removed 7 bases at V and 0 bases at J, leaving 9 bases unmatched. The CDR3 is CASKGGTGIANYGYTF. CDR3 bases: TGTGCCAGCAAGGGAGGGACAGGGATAGCTAACTATGGCTACACCTTC.

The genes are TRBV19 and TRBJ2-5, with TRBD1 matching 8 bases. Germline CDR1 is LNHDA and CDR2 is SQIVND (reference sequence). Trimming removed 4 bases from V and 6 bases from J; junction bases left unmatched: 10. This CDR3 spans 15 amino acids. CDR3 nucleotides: TGTGCCAGTAGTAACCGAGGACAGGGTGATCAGACCCAGTACTTC. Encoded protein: CASSNRGQGDQTQYF.

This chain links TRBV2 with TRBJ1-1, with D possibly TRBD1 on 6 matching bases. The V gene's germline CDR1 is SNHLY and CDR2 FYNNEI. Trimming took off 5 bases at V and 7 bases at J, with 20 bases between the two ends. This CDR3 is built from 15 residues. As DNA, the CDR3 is TGTGCCAGCAGTCAGCCTGGGACACTGGCCGATGAAGCTTTCTTT. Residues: CASSQPGTLADEAFF.

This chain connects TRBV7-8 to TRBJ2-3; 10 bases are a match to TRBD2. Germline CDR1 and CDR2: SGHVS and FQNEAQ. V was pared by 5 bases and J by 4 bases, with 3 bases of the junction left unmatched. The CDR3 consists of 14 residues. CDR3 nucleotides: TGTGCCAGCAGCGAGCGGGAGGGCCCAGATACGCAGTATTTT. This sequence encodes CASSEREGPDTQYF.

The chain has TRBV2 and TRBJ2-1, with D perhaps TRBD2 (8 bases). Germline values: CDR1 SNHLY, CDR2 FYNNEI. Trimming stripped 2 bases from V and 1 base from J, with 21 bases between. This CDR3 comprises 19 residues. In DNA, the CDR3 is TGTGCCAGCAGTGAATTTCCGGGAGGGCCAGGGGGGTCCTACAATGAGCAGTTCTTC. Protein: CASSEFPGGPGGSYNEQFF.

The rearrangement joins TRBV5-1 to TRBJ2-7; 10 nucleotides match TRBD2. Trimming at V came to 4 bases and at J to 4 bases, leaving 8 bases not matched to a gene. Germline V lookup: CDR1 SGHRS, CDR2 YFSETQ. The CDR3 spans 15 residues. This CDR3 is CASSPYQREGYEQYF. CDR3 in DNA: TGCGCCAGCAGCCCCTATCAGCGGGAGGGGTACGAGCAGTACTTC.

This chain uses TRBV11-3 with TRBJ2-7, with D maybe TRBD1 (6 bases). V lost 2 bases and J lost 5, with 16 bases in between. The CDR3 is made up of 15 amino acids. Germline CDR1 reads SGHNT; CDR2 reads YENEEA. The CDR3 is CASSLNFAGENEQYF. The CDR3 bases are TGTGCCAGCAGCTTAAACTTTGCAGGGGAGAACGAGCAGTACTTC.

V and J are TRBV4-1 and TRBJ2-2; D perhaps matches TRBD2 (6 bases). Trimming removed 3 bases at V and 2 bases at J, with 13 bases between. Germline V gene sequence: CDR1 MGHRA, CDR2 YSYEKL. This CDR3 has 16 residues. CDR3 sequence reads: CASSQGLGSNTGELFF. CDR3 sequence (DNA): TGCGCCAGCAGCCAGGGACTGGGGTCCAACACCGGGGAGCTGTTTTTT.

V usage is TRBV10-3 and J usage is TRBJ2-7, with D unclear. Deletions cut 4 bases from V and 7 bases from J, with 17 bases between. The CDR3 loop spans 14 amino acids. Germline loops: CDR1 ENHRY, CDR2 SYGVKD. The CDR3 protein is CAISAQQPAIEQYF. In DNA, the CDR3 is TGTGCCATCAGTGCCCAACAGCCCGCTATAGAGCAGTACTTC.

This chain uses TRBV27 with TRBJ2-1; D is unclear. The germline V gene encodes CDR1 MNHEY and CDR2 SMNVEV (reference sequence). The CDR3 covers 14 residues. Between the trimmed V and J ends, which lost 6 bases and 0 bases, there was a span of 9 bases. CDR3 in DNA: TGTGCCAGCAGCGTAAGCGACTCCTACAATGAGCAGTTCTTC. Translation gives CASSVSDSYNEQFF.

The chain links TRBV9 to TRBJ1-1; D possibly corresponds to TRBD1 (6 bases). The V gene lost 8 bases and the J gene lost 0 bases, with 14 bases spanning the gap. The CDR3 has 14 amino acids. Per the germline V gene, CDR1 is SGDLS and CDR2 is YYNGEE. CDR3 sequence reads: CASSPNRVNTEAFF. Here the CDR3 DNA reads TGTGCCAGTTCCCCCAACAGGGTGAACACTGAAGCTTTCTTT.

CDR3 region: CASSTTGVWNTEAFF. DNA of the CDR3: TGTGCCAGCAGCACCACAGGGGTGTGGAACACTGAAGCTTTCTTT. The chain uses TRBV7-9 and TRBJ1-1; 7 bases agree with TRBD1. The CDR3 has 15 amino acids. Germline-derived CDR1 and CDR2 are SEHNR and FQNEAQ (reference sequence). V was pared by 5 bases and J by 1 base, with 7 bases of the junction left unmatched.

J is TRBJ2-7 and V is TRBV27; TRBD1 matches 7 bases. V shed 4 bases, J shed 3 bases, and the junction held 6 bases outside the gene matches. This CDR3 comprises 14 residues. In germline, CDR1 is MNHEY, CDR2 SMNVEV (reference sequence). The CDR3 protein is CASSSLGTVYEQYF. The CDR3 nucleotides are TGTGCCAGCAGTTCGCTCGGGACAGTCTACGAGCAGTACTTC.